This T cell receptor beta chain is drawn from a study of T cells in Graves' hyperthyroidism and ophthalmopathy. Trimming left V 3 bases short and J 2 bases short, with 7 bases between. This CDR3 comprises 13 residues. Each diagnosis drew on symptoms, thyroxine, TRAb, thyroid ultrasound and orbital computed tomography findings. The authors obtained PBMCs from over 8 ml of fresh peripheral blood. The sample holds many counts of this clonotype. Its target is not known. Broader study findings: From stable hyperthyroidism, ophthalmopathy was separated by a 13 V-J model. Most thyroid-expanded clonotypes above 0.001 were also found in blood.

Amplified TCR beta CDR3 regions came from RNA transcripts. The HTBI set primed first-round TCR CDR3 RT-PCR. TCRdb re-derived calls from the multiplex PCR reads in MiXCR, one entry per CDR3 protein. Of about 380,000 distinct CDR3 sequences in the sample, about 15% are singletons; the top ten hold 11%. The specimen was blood. The TCR was taken from a woman aged 60-75 years with Graves' hyperthyroidism. V and J are TRBV12-3 or TRBV12-4 and TRBJ1-1, with no clear D. The CDR3 spells CASSFGFNTEAFF. CDR3 in DNA: TGTGCCAGCAGTTTTGGGTTCAACACTGAAGCTTTCTTT.